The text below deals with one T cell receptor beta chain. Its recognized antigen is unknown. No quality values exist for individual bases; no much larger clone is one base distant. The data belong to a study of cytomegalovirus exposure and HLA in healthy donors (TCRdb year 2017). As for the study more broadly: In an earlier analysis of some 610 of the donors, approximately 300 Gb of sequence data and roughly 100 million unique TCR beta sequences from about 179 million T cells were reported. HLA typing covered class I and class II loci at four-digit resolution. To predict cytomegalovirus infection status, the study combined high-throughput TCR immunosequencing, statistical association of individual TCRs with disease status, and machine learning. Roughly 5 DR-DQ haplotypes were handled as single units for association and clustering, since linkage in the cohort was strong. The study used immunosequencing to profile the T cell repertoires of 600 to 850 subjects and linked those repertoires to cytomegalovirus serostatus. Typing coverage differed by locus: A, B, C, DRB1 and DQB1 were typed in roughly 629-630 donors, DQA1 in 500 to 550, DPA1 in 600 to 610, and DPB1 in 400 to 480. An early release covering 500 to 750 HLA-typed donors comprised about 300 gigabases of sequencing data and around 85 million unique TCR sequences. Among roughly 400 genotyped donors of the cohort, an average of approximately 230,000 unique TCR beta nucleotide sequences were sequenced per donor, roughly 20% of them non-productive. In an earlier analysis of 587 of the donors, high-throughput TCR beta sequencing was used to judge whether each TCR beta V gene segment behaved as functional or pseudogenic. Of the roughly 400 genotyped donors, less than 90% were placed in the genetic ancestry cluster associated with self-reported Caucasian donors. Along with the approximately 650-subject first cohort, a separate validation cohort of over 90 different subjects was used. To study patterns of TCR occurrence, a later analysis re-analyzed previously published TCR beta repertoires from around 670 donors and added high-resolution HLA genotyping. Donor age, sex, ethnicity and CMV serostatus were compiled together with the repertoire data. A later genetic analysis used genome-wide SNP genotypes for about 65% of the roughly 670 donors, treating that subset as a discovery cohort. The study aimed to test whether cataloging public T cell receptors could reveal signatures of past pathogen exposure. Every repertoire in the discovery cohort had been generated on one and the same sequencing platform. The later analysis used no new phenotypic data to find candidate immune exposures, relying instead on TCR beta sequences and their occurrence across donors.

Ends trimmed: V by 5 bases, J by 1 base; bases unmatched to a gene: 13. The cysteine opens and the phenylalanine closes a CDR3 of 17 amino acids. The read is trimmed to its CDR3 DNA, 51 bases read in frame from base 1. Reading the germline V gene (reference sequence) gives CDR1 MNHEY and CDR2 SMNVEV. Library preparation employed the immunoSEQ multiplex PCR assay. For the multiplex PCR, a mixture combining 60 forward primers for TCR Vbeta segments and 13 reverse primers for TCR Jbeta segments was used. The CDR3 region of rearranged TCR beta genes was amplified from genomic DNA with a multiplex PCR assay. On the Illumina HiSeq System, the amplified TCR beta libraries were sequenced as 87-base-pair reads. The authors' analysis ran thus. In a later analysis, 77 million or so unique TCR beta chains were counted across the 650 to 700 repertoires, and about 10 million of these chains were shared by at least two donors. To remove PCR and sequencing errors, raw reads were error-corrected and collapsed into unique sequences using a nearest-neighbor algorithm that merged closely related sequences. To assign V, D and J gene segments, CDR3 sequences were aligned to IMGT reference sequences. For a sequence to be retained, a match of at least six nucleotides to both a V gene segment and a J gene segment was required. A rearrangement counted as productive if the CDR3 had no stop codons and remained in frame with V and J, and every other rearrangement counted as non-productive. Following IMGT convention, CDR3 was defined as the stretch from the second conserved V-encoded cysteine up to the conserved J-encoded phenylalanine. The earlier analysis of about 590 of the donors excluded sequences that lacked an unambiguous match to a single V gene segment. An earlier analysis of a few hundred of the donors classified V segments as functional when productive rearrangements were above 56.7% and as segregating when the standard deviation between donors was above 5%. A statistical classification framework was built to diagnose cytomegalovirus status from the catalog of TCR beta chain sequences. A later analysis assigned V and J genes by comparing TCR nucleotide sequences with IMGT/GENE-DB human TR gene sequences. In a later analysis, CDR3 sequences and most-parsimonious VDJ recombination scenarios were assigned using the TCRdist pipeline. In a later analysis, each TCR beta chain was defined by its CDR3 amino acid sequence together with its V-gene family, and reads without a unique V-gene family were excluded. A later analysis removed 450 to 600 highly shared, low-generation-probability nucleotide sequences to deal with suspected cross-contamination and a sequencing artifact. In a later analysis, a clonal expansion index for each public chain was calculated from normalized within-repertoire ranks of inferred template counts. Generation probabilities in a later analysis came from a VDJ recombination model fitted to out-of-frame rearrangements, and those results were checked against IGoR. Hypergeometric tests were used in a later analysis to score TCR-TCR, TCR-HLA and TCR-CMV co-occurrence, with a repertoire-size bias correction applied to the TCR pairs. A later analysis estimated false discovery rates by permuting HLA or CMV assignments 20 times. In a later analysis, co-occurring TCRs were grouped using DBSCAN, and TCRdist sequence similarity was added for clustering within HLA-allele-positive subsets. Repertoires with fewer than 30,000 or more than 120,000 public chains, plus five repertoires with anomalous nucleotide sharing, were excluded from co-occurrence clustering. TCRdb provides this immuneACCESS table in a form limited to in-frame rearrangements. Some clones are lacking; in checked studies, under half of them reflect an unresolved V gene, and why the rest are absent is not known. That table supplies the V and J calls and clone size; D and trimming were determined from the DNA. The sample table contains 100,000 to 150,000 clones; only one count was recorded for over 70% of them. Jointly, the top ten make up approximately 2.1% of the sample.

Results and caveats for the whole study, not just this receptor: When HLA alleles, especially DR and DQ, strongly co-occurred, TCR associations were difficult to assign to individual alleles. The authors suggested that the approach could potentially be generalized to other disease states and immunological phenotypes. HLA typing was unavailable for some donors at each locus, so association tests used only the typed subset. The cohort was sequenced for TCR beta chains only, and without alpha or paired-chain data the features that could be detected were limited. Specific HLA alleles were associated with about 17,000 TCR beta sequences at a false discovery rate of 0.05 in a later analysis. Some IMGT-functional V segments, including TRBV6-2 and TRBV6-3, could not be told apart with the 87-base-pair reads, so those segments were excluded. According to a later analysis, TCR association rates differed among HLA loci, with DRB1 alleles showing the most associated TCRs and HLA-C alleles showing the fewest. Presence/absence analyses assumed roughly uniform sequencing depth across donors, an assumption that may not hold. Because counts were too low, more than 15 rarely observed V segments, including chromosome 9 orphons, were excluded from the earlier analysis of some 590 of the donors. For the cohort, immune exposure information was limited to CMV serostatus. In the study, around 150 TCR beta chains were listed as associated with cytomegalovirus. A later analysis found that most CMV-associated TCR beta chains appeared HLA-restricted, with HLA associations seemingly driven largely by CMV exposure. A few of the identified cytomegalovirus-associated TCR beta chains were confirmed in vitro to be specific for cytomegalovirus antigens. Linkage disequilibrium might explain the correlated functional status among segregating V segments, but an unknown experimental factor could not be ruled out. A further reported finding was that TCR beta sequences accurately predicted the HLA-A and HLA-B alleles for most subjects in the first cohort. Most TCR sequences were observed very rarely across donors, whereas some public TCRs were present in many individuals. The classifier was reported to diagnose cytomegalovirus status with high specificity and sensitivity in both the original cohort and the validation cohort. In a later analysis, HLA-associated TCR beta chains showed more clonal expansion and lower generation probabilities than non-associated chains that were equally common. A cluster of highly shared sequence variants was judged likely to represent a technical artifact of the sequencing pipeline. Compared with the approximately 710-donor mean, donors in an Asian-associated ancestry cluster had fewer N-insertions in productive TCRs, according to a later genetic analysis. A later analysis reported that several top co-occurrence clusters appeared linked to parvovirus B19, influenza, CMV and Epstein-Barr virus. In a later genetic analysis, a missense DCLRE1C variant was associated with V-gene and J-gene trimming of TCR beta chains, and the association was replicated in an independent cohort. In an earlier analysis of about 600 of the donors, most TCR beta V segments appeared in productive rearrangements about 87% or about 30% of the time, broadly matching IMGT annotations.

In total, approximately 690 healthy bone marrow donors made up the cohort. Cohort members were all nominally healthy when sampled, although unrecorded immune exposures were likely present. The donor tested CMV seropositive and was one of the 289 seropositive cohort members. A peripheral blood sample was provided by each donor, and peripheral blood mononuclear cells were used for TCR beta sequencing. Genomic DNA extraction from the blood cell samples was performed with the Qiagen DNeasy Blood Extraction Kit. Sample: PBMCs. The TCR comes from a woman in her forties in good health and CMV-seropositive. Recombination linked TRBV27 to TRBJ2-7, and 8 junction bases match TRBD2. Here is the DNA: TGTGCCAGCAGTCCCCTATTGATAGCGGGACCGTCCTACGAGCAGTACTTC. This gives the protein CASSPLLIAGPSYEQYF.